These 28 T cell receptor beta chains were all obtained from the same sample, sequenced in a study of neoadjuvant anti-PD-1 for oral cavity cancer. The assay was immunoSEQ multiplex PCR, and TCRdb's table has in-frame clones only and misses some. Of 80,000 to 95,000 clones in the sample, around 80% were seen once. The sequencing used PBMCs, collected before nivolumab (anti-PD-1) treatment. These receptors were collected from a person between 40 and 85 years old with oral cavity squamous cell carcinoma.

The rearrangement uses TRBV28 and TRBJ2-3; 15 bases are a match to TRBD2. J gave up 2 bases and V 8 bases, and 8 bases lay outside the gene matches. The CDR3 spans 17 residues. CDR1 MDHEN and CDR2 SYDVKM come from the germline V gene. This chain's CDR3 is CASGLAGGRITTDTQYF. The CDR3 DNA reads TGTGCCAGCGGACTAGCGGGAGGGAGAATAACCACAGATACGCAGTATTTT.

The V and J genes are TRBV30 and TRBJ2-3; D may match TRBD1 or TRBD2 (6 bases each). V was trimmed by 1 base and J by 4 bases, leaving 18 bases between them. CDR1 is GTSNPN, CDR2 SVGIG, per germline (reference sequence). The CDR3 totals 16 residues. CDR3 DNA sequence: TGTGCCTGGAGTGGGGGGGCAGGGGTTACTTCAGATACGCAGTATTTT. Translated: CAWSGGAGVTSDTQYF. Together with reference TRBV30 and TRBJ2-3, the CDR3 gives the full variable domain: SQTIHQWPATLVQPVGSPLSLECTVEGTSNPNLYWYRQAAGRGLQLLFYSVGIGQISSEVPQNLSASRPQDRQFILSSKKLLLSDSGFYLCAWSGGAGVTSDTQYFGPGTRLTVL.

This rearrangement joins TRBV30 to TRBJ2-1, with a possible D match to TRBD1 (5 bases). The CDR3 is 13 residues long. The ends were cut back, 3 bases at V and 7 bases at J, with 13 bases in the middle. The germline CDR1 and CDR2 sequences are GTSNPN and SVGIG (reference sequence). The CDR3 is CAWRRQGRNEQFF. CDR3 DNA sequence: TGTGCCTGGAGAAGGCAGGGCAGAAATGAGCAGTTCTTC.

This chain joins TRBV9 and TRBJ2-5; D not certain. This CDR3 contains 15 residues. The V end was cut by 4 bases, the J end by 1 base, with 14 bases between. Germline CDR1 and CDR2: SGDLS and YYNGEE. CDR3 in DNA: TGTGCCAGCAGCCCTACCAGGCAGCCCCAAGAGACCCAGTACTTC. Its translation is CASSPTRQPQETQYF.

This clone was seen once. The chain joins TRBV11-1 to TRBJ2-1; 9 positions match TRBD2. The V segment lost 1 base and the J segment 0 bases; nucleotides outside the gene matches: 7. The germline V gene has CDR1 SGHAT and CDR2 FQDESV (reference sequence). The CDR3 spans 18 residues. The DNA of the CDR3 is TGTGCCAGCAGCTTAGAACTAGCGGGCGCGAGCTCCTACAATGAGCAGTTCTTC. Its protein product is CASSLELAGASSYNEQFF.

This chain links TRBV6-1 with TRBJ1-5, with D possibly being TRBD1 (5 bases). V lost 11 bases and J lost 2, with 13 bases in between. CDR3 size: 13 residues. Germline values: CDR1 MNHNS, CDR2 SASEGT. DNA of the CDR3: TGTGCCGGGGGAATAATAGGCAATCAGCCCCAGCATTTT. Its translation is CAGGIIGNQPQHF.

The rearrangement uses TRBV5-4 and TRBJ1-5; D possibly corresponds to TRBD1 (5 bases). V gave up 0 bases and J gave up 6 bases, with 13 bases separating them. Germline V CDR1 and CDR2: SGHNT, YYREEE (reference sequence). This CDR3 contains 15 residues. This CDR3 is CASSLERGVSQPQHF. The CDR3 DNA follows: TGTGCCAGCAGCTTGGAAAGGGGAGTGAGTCAGCCCCAGCATTTT.

The chain recombines TRBV25-1 with TRBJ2-7; 10 bases align to TRBD2. From germline, CDR1 is MGHDK and CDR2 SYGVNS. CDR3 length: 15 residues. The trim removed 4 bases at V and 2 bases at J, leaving 5 bases unmatched. The CDR3 loop is CASSATGTSAYEQYF. As DNA, the CDR3 is TGTGCCAGCAGTGCTACCGGGACTAGCGCCTACGAGCAGTACTTC.

This clone showed up just a few times. V and J are TRBV5-1 and TRBJ1-2, with D possibly TRBD1 on 6 matching bases. The CDR3 totals 13 residues. Trimming cost V 2 bases and J 6 bases, with 11 bases left between them. The V gene's germline CDR1 is SGHRS and CDR2 YFSETQ. The CDR3 sequence: CASSFTGGDGYTF. The CDR3, as DNA: TGCGCCAGCAGCTTTACTGGGGGCGATGGCTACACCTTC.

The V gene is TRBV25-1, the J gene TRBJ1-1; 10 positions agree with TRBD1. This CDR3 is built from 13 residues. V was pared by 5 bases and J by 10 bases, with 7 bases of the junction left unmatched. CDR1 is MGHDK, CDR2 SYGVNS, per germline. CDR3 sequence reads: CASSLDRGSLAFF. The CDR3, as DNA: TGTGCCAGCAGTTTGGACAGGGGGAGTTTAGCTTTCTTT.

The gene calls are TRBV19 and TRBJ1-2; the D gene is possibly TRBD1 (5 bases). This CDR3 is 17 amino acids long. Germline values: CDR1 LNHDA, CDR2 SQIVND (reference sequence). Trimming took off 3 bases at V and 2 bases at J, with 19 bases between the two ends. CDR3 sequence (DNA): TGTGCCAGTAGTATTGAAGGCAGGGCCATTGGGAACTATGGCTACACCTTC. Translated: CASSIEGRAIGNYGYTF.

This clone came up many times. The chain employs TRBV11-2 and TRBJ1-3, with 11 bases lining up with TRBD1. V was clipped by 4 bases and J by 4 bases; unmatched bases: 6. The germline V gene has CDR1 SGHAT and CDR2 FQNNGV. This CDR3 contains 16 residues. The chain's CDR3 is CASSSWTGGIGNTIYF. In nucleotides, the CDR3 is TGTGCCAGCAGCTCATGGACAGGGGGCATAGGAAACACCATATATTTT.

V is TRBV7-9 and J is TRBJ2-1, with 9 bases that match TRBD1. The germline V gene has CDR1 SEHNR and CDR2 FQNEAQ (reference sequence). Trimming cost V 4 bases and J 8 bases; bases outside gene matches: 15. This CDR3 has 17 residues. The CDR3 nucleotides are TGTGCCAGCAGCTCAAGCAGGGGGACAGGGCCCGTCGATGAGCAGTTCTTC. Its translation is CASSSSRGTGPVDEQFF. Variable domain in full (rest from reference TRBV7-9 and TRBJ2-1): DTGVSQNPRHKITKRGQNVTFRCDPISEHNRLYWYRQTLGQGPEFLTYFQNEAQLEKSRLLSDRFSAERPKGSFSTLEIQRTEQGDSAMYLCASSSSRGTGPVDEQFFGPGTRLTVL.

J is TRBJ2-5 and V is TRBV10-2; D unresolved. CDR1 WSHSY and CDR2 SAAADI come from the germline V gene. CDR3 size: 12 residues. Trimming shortened V by 2 bases and J by 5 bases, and 6 bases separated the two germline ends. CDR3 bases: TGCGCCAGCAGTGAGCGTAGGGAGACCCAGTACTTC. Residues: CASSERRETQYF.

This clone was observed once. The chain has TRBV28 and TRBJ2-7; D is possibly TRBD2 (7 bases). Trimming took off 6 bases at V and 4 bases at J, with 22 bases between the two ends. The CDR3 is 16 amino acids. Germline V gene sequence: CDR1 MDHEN, CDR2 SYDVKM. The CDR3 spells CASSSSRAGAPYEQYF. CDR3 DNA sequence: TGTGCCAGCAGCTCCTCCCGGGCGGGGGCCCCTTACGAGCAGTACTTC.

This chain links TRBV2 with TRBJ1-3; no definite D call. There are 12 residues in the CDR3. Looked up from germline, CDR1 is SNHLY and CDR2 is FYNNEI. Trimming stripped 6 bases from V and 3 bases from J, with 6 bases between. Here the CDR3 reads CASSGDGNTIYF. The CDR3 DNA follows: TGTGCCAGCAGCGGAGATGGAAACACCATATATTTT.

This chain connects TRBV12-5 to TRBJ2-3, with 7 bases fitting TRBD2. Germline V lookup: CDR1 LGHNT, CDR2 FRNRAP. This CDR3 spans 15 amino acids. The J segment lost 4 bases and the V segment lost 6 bases, leaving 10 bases of the junction unmatched. The CDR3 here is CASGRSGEGSDTQYF. For the CDR3, the DNA is TGTGCTAGTGGCAGAAGCGGGGAGGGGTCAGATACGCAGTATTTT.

CDR3: CASRGVNTEAFF. As DNA, the CDR3 is TGTGCCAGCAGGGGGGTGAACACTGAAGCTTTCTTT. V gene TRBV6-5 combines with J gene TRBJ1-1, with D possibly being TRBD1 (5 bases). This CDR3 is 12 amino acids long. Germline V gene sequence: CDR1 MNHEY, CDR2 SVGAGI. The V end was cut by 6 bases, the J end by 0 bases, with 5 bases between.

V is TRBV4-1 and J is TRBJ2-7, with unresolved D. Between the trimmed V and J ends, which lost 3 bases and 6 bases, there was a span of 9 bases. The CDR3 is 12 residues long. CDR1 is MGHRA and CDR2 is YSYEKL in the germline V gene. In DNA, the CDR3 is TGCGCCAGCAGCCACCTCCATGGCGAGCAGTACTTC. Protein product: CASSHLHGEQYF.

The gene calls are TRBV19 and TRBJ1-5; 7 nucleotides match TRBD1. CDR1 is LNHDA, CDR2 SQIVND, per germline (reference sequence). Trimming cost V 10 bases and J 4 bases; bases outside gene matches: 13. The CDR3 sequence is 15 residues long. In DNA, the CDR3 is TGTGCCACTAGAGAACAGGGGAATTTGAATCAGCCCCAGCATTTT. Translated: CATREQGNLNQPQHF.

The V and J genes are TRBV19 and TRBJ2-5, with 9 bases aligning to TRBD1. The germline CDR1 and CDR2 sequences are LNHDA and SQIVND (reference sequence). This CDR3 spans 15 amino acids. V was pared by 3 bases and J by 4 bases, with 6 bases of the junction left unmatched. The CDR3, as DNA: TGTGCCAGTAGTATGGGGACAGGGAGAATAGAGACCCAGTACTTC. Protein sequence: CASSMGTGRIETQYF.

The chain joins TRBV6-1 to TRBJ1-5; D possibly corresponds to TRBD1 (5 bases). This CDR3 has 16 amino acids. The V gene's germline CDR1 is MNHNS and CDR2 SASEGT. Trimming removed 2 bases at V and 1 base at J, with 12 bases between. As DNA, the CDR3 is TGTGCCAGCAGTGAACTTGCGGGACCGAGCAATCAGCCCCAGCATTTT. Amino acid sequence: CASSELAGPSNQPQHF.

V gene TRBV29-1 combines with J gene TRBJ2-3; 9 bases are shared with TRBD2. The CDR3 contains 15 residues. Germline V gives CDR1 SQVTM, CDR2 ANQGSEA. V lost 7 bases, J lost 1 base, and 9 bases stayed unmatched. The CDR3 DNA follows: TGCAGCGCACGAATACTAGCGGGTGGCACAGATACGCAGTATTTT. This gives the protein CSARILAGGTDTQYF.

The V call is TRBV19, the J call TRBJ2-1; TRBD1 agrees at 8 bases. CDR1 and CDR2 (germline): LNHDA, SQIVND (reference sequence). V lost 3 bases to trimming and J lost 5 bases; unmatched junction nucleotides: 6. The CDR3 covers 15 residues. The CDR3 spells CASSISGQEHNEQFF. CDR3 bases: TGTGCCAGTAGTATTTCGGGACAGGAGCACAATGAGCAGTTCTTC. Drawing the rest from reference TRBV19 and TRBJ2-1, the complete variable domain is DGGITQSPKYLFRKEGQNVTLSCEQNLNHDAMYWYRQDPGQGLRLIYYSQIVNDFQKGDIAEGYSVSREKKESFPLTVTSAQKNPTAFYLCASSISGQEHNEQFFGPGTRLTVL.

The chain employs TRBV28 and TRBJ2-7; either TRBD1 or TRBD2 may supply D (6 bases each). The CDR3 spans 14 residues. Germline V gene data show CDR1 as MDHEN and CDR2 as SYDVKM. V lost 4 bases and J lost 2, with 12 bases in between. The CDR3 DNA follows: TGTGCCAGCAGTTGGCAAGGGGGGACCTACGAGCAGTACTTC. Its protein product is CASSWQGGTYEQYF.

This chain uses TRBV6-1 with TRBJ2-7; 9 bases are shared with TRBD2. Germline-derived CDR1 and CDR2 are MNHNS and SASEGT. The trim removed 6 bases at V and 3 bases at J, leaving 9 bases unmatched. CDR3 size: 15 residues. The CDR3 region is CASRGLASGDYEQYF. The CDR3 DNA follows: TGTGCCAGCAGAGGCTTGGCTAGCGGGGACTACGAGCAGTACTTC.

The chain has TRBV6-1 and TRBJ2-3; TRBD2 aligns across 12 bases. The CDR3 totals 17 residues. CDR1 is MNHNS, CDR2 SASEGT, per germline. V was pared by 4 bases and J by 1 base, with 6 bases of the junction left unmatched. The CDR3 bases are TGTGCCAGCAGTGTCCCTAGCGGGAGGGCGGGCACAGATACGCAGTATTTT. This encodes CASSVPSGRAGTDTQYF.

The chain combines TRBV29-1 with TRBJ1-2, with D maybe TRBD1 (5 bases). The CDR3 consists of 13 residues. Per germline, CDR1 SQVTM and CDR2 ANQGSEA. The germline V and J ends were trimmed by 6 bases and 6 bases, with 17 bases remaining between them. CDR3 bases: TGCAGCGTCCCTCCAACAAGGGGCGATGGCTACACCTTC. Protein: CSVPPTRGDGYTF.